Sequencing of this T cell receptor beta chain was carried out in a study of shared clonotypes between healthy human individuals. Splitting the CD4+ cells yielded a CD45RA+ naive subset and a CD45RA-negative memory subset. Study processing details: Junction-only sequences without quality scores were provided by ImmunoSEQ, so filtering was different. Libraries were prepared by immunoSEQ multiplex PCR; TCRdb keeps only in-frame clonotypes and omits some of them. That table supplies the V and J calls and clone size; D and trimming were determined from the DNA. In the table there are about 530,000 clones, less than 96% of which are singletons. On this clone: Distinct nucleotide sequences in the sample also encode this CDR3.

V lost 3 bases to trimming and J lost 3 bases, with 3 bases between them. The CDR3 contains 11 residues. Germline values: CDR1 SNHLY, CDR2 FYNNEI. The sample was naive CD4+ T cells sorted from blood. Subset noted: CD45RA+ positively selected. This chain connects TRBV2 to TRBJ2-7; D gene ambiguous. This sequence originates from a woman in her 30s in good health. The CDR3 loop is CASSEVYEQYF. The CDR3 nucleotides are TGTGCCAGCAGTGAGGTCTACGAGCAGTACTTC.